The source of this T cell receptor beta chain is a study of T-cell memory formation after mild COVID-19 (dated by TCRdb to the early 2020s). Study-level background: TCR sequence clusters from the two donors were largely donor specific. In a couple of donors, T-cell clones that expanded and contracted after mild COVID-19 were followed by sequencing TCRalpha and TCRbeta repertoires longitudinally. Two young, previously healthy adult volunteers, one female and one male, were included in the cohort.

PBMCs were isolated by Ficoll-Paque density gradient centrifugation. Points on this clonotype: The specificity of this receptor is unknown. No qualities accompany the bases; no much larger clone lies one base away.

Instrument used: Illumina NovaSeq 6000. cDNA libraries for TCRalpha and TCRbeta were prepared by 5'RACE using constant-segment primers, with sample barcodes and unique molecular identifiers added. RNA was extracted from every sample with Trizol reagent. Amplification of the libraries took two PCR steps, and the second step added a second sample barcode plus Illumina TruSeq adapters. Sequencing of libraries was performed on an Illumina NovaSeq with 2 x 150 bp paired-end reads. The source study handled its data this way. Reads were demultiplexed and collapsed into UMI-guided consensus sequences with migec v1.2.7. With mixcr v2.1.11, UMI consensuses were aligned to TRA and TRB V and J templates and assembled into clonotypes. Expanded or contracted clonotypes were those called significant by both edgeR and NoisET, with noise models trained on biological replicates. For edgeR calls, a false discovery rate-adjusted p below 0.01 and a log2 fold-change threshold of 1 were applied. PCA with hierarchical clustering of max-normalized trajectories of the 1000 most abundant clonotypes was used as exploratory dynamics analysis. Each responding clone was given a CD4 or CD8 phenotype based on the CD4+ and CD8+ repertoires, which had been sequenced separately. In-frame beta chains were kept once TCRdb had trimmed the public reads at Q25 with fastp and called clones with MiXCR. Every entry covers one CDR3 protein and lists the most common genes and DNA from its rows. The V and J calls reflect TCRdb's pipeline rather than the authors' work. The sample has 250,000 to 300,000 distinct CDR3 sequences on record, 15% to 20% of them singletons. The biggest ten clones account for less than 30% of the sample.

General findings and caveats noted by the study authors: Contracting CD4+ clones turned up mainly in the CM and EM memory subsets, whereas EMRA was where CD8+ clones were enriched. Some responding clones were detected in pre-infection memory, which suggested that pre-existing cross-reactive memory T cells had joined the SARS-CoV-2 response. Only a couple of mild cases were covered by the study, and larger cohorts that include severe cases with pre-infection samples were considered necessary. Whether the second-wave clones peaking on day 37 were SARS-CoV-2 specific was not confirmed. From day 15 to 85, contracting clones showed balanced CD4/CD8 phenotypes, whereas a second wave of clones that expanded from day 15 to 37 leaned towards CD4+.

The junction shows trimming of 1 base on V and 6 bases on J, plus 18 bases between the germline ends. In the germline V gene, CDR1 corresponds to KGHSH and CDR2 to LQKENI. Including the terminal cysteine and phenylalanine, the CDR3 comprises 16 residues. Of the read, only the CDR3 DNA is kept; its 48 bases are in frame from base 1. The sequence was obtained from a man younger than 35 who had mild COVID-19 (a few samples of this study predate the infection). The sample titles of this study are shuffled in the database, so cell type and time point are left out; the donor was told from shared clones. The sequenced sample was PBMCs or a T cell subset sorted from them (not recorded which). The chain is made from TRBV18 and TRBJ1-2; the D gene lacks a confident call. CDR3 region: CASSPRPDPAEDGYTF. The DNA sequence is as follows: TGTGCCAGCTCACCACGCCCGGACCCTGCTGAGGATGGCTACACCTTC.